The rows below give T cell receptor beta chains drawn from one sample of a study of cytomegalovirus exposure and HLA in healthy donors. Sequenced by immunoSEQ multiplex PCR; TCRdb stores in-frame clones only, minus some. This sample yields some 170,000 clones, of which roughly four fifths are seen a single time; less than 5% belongs to the top ten. Sequenced: PBMCs. These receptor sequences come from a man aged 50-59 years in good health and CMV-seropositive. Both conserved end residues are part of each CDR3. The order of the fields is D gene, clone size, J gene, V gene, CDR3 DNA, CDR3 protein. A D gene is named only where the DNA matches it firmly. Part of the rows lack a size; the others show once, few, many or a class for expanded clones.

D: TRBD2; size: NA; J: TRBJ2-7; V: TRBV12-5; DNA: TGTGCTAGTGGTTTGGTCCGGGACTACAATTACGAGCAGTACTTC; CDR3: CASGLVRDYNYEQYF
D: TRBD1; size: NA; J: TRBJ2-1; V: TRBV5-1; DNA: TGCGCCAGCAGCTTCTTTGGGGGACAGGGCTACAATGAGCAGTTCTTC; CDR3: CASSFFGGQGYNEQFF
D: TRBD1; size: few; J: TRBJ1-2; V: TRBV2; DNA: TGTGCCAGCAGGGGGACAGGGGTGAGCTATGGCTACACCTTC; CDR3: CASRGTGVSYGYTF
D: TRBD2; size: NA; J: TRBJ2-5; V: TRBV2; DNA: TGTGCCAGCAGGGGGAGCGGGGCCCAGTACTTC; CDR3: CASRGSGAQYF
D: TRBD1; size: NA; J: TRBJ2-7; V: TRBV5-5; DNA: TGTGCCAGCAGCTTGGAGGCAGGGGGCGCTTTCTACGAGCAGTACTTC; CDR3: CASSLEAGGAFYEQYF
D: NA; size: NA; J: TRBJ1-3; V: TRBV7-2; DNA: TGTGCCAGCAGCTTACGGAGAGGGTCGGACACCATATATTTT; CDR3: CASSLRRGSDTIYF
D: NA; size: NA; J: TRBJ1-5; V: TRBV5-8; DNA: TGTGCCTGCGCCGACTTCGGGGACAATCAGCCCCAGCATTTT; CDR3: CACADFGDNQPQHF
D: NA; size: NA; J: TRBJ2-5; V: TRBV6-6; DNA: TGTGCCAGCAGTTACTCAGGGGAAGAGACCCAGTACTTC; CDR3: CASSYSGEETQYF
D: NA; size: NA; J: TRBJ1-4; V: TRBV29-1; DNA: TGCAGCGGGACGTTAGGGGGTGAAAAACTGTTTTTT; CDR3: CSGTLGGEKLFF
D: NA; size: NA; J: TRBJ2-3; V: TRBV4-2; DNA: TGTGCCAGCAGCCAAGACGAAGTAGCCAGGGCGCAGTATTTT; CDR3: CASSQDEVARAQYF
D: NA; size: NA; J: TRBJ2-3; V: TRBV7-2; DNA: TGTGCCAGCAGCTTAGTTTTCCTACCCACAGATACGCAGTATTTT; CDR3: CASSLVFLPTDTQYF
D: TRBD2; size: NA; J: TRBJ2-3; V: TRBV9; DNA: TGTGCCAGCAGCGCGACTAGCGGGAGGGCCCCGGATACGCAGTATTTT; CDR3: CASSATSGRAPDTQYF
D: NA; size: once; J: TRBJ2-1; V: TRBV27; DNA: TGTGCCAGCAGTTTGAGCCTTAATGAGCAGTTCTTC; CDR3: CASSLSLNEQFF
D: NA; size: NA; J: TRBJ2-7; V: TRBV6-1; DNA: TGTGCCAGCAGTAAGACTGACAGCTACGAGCAGTACTTC; CDR3: CASSKTDSYEQYF